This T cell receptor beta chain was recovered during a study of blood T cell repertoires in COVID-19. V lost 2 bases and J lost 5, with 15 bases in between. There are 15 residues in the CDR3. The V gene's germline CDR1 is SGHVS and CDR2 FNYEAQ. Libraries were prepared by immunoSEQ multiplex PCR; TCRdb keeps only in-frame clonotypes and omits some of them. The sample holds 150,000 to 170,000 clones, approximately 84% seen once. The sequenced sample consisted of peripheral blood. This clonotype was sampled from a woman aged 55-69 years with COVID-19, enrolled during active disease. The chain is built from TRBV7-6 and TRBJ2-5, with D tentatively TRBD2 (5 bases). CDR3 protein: CASSLSPGTGETQYF. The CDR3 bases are TGTGCCAGCAGCTTAAGTCCAGGAACGGGGGAGACCCAGTACTTC.